This T cell receptor beta chain was identified during a study of control samples from healthy donors and cancer patients (dated by TCRdb to about 2020). Note on this clone: Its recognized antigen is unknown. No base qualities exist here, and no much larger clone lies one base off it.

The library was prepared using the immunoSEQ multiplex PCR assay. The clones in this table, taken by TCRdb from immuneACCESS, are in-frame only. Not every clone is retained; where verified, under half of the shortfall comes from an unresolved V gene, and the cause of the rest is unknown. A total of fewer than 200,000 clones appear in this sample, 90% to 95% of them only once. The ten largest clonotypes hold about 4% of the sample. The CDR3, from cysteine to phenylalanine, totals 14 residues. Only CDR3 DNA remains: 42 bases, in frame from the first base. Taken from the germline V gene, the CDR1 and CDR2 loops are ENHRY and SYGVKD. V drops 4 bases and J drops 3 bases, leaving 12 bases in between.

Sequencing was carried out using blood. The source of this sequence is a woman aged 55-70 years in good health. The chain joins TRBV10-3 to TRBJ1-2; a confident D gene designation cannot be given. The CDR3 is CAISVGPQHYGYTF. The nucleotide sequence reads as follows: TGTGCCATCAGTGTGGGTCCACAGCACTATGGCTACACCTTC.